This entry lists 20 T cell receptor beta chains sequenced from one sample in a study of memory CD4+ T cells and cytomegalovirus serostatus. Method: immunoSEQ multiplex PCR; TCRdb's copy keeps in-frame clones and lacks some. In the table there are over 35,000 clones, about 78% of which are singletons. The sort gate was single viable CD3+CD4+CD8-CD45RO+ cells for memory CD4+ T cells. Sequencing used memory CD4+ T cells from blood. These receptor sequences come from an adult in good health and CMV-seronegative.

Here the CDR3 DNA reads TGCGCCAGCAGCTCACGGACTAGCGGGGACAACATTCAGTACTTC. It yields the protein CASSSRTSGDNIQYF. The chain couples TRBV5-1 to TRBJ2-4, with 12 bases fitting TRBD2. The CDR3 has 15 amino acids. The V and J ends lost 3 bases and 7 bases, in that order; junction bases with no gene match: 5. Germline CDR1 reads SGHRS; CDR2 reads YFSETQ.

The chain employs TRBV5-1 and TRBJ2-7, with TRBD1 matching 7 bases. CDR1 SGHRS and CDR2 YFSETQ come from the germline V gene. There are 17 residues in the CDR3. Trimming cost V 0 bases and J 4 bases; bases outside gene matches: 13. The CDR3 is CASSLGITDRLWYEQYF. CDR3 bases: TGCGCCAGCAGCTTGGGGATAACGGACAGGTTATGGTACGAGCAGTACTTC.

This chain joins TRBV5-5 and TRBJ1-2; the match to TRBD1 covers 7 bases. In germline, CDR1 is SGHKS, CDR2 YYEKEE (reference sequence). V shed 4 bases and J 4 bases; nucleotides not matched to a gene: 22. The CDR3 loop spans 19 amino acids. CDR3 nucleotide sequence: TGTGCCAGCAGCCAAGACGGCTTGTTGACAGGGTCTCCAGCCTATGGCTACACCTTC. Residues: CASSQDGLLTGSPAYGYTF.

The V call is TRBV4-3, the J call TRBJ2-3, with D tentatively TRBD1 (5 bases). Germline assignment: CDR1 LGHNA and CDR2 YSLEER. With 2 bases removed from V and 4 bases from J, the gap between germline ends came to 16 bases. CDR3 size: 16 residues. CDR3 sequence (DNA): TGCGCCAGCAGCCAATTGGCAGGGTCCCCTGCAGATACGCAGTATTTT. This sequence encodes CASSQLAGSPADTQYF.

In regard to this clone: The junction differs from germline at one of its ends, possibly a read error. The gene calls are TRBV13 and TRBJ2-7; D gene uncertain. This CDR3 contains 13 residues. Germline values: CDR1 PRHDT, CDR2 FYEKMQ (reference sequence). CDR3 sequence (DNA): TGTGCCAGCAGCCCGCCATTCTCCTACGAGCAGTGCTTC. Protein: CASSPPFSYEQCF.

The chain has TRBV5-1 and TRBJ2-2; 7 nucleotides line up with TRBD1. Trimming at V came to 5 bases and at J to 3 bases, leaving 7 bases not matched to a gene. The CDR3 runs 15 residues. From germline, CDR1 is SGHRS and CDR2 YFSETQ. CDR3 protein: CASSFRQGHTGELFF. DNA for the CDR3: TGCGCCAGCAGTTTTAGACAGGGTCACACCGGGGAGCTGTTTTTT.

V gene TRBV11-3 combines with J gene TRBJ2-3; no clear D. Trimming left V 1 base short and J 3 bases short, with 8 bases between. This CDR3 has 14 amino acids. Germline CDR1 and CDR2: SGHNT and YENEEA. CDR3 sequence reads: CASSLGGRTDTQYF. The CDR3 DNA follows: TGTGCCAGCAGCTTAGGAGGTCGTACAGATACGCAGTATTTT.

This clone was recorded once. This sequence joins TRBV14 and TRBJ1-2, with D perhaps TRBD1 (5 bases). Between the trimmed V and J ends, which lost 4 bases and 4 bases, there was a span of 22 bases. Germline CDR1 and CDR2: SGHDN and FVKESK. This CDR3 spans 17 amino acids. CDR3: CASSLRDLTSSAYGYTF. In nucleotides, the CDR3 is TGTGCCAGCAGCCTTAGGGACCTAACCTCTTCTGCCTATGGCTACACCTTC.

V gene TRBV19 combines with J gene TRBJ2-7; maybe TRBD1 (5 bases). CDR3 size: 14 residues. V was clipped by 3 bases and J by 4 bases, with 13 bases between them. Per germline, CDR1 LNHDA and CDR2 SQIVND (reference sequence). CDR3 DNA: TGTGCCAGTAGTATCCCAGGGCGAGCATACGAGCAGTACTTC. The encoded protein is CASSIPGRAYEQYF.

The chain couples TRBV9 to TRBJ2-1; TRBD2 agrees at 16 bases. Germline CDR1 and CDR2: SGDLS and YYNGEE. V gave up 0 bases and J gave up 4 bases; unmatched junction bases: 7. The CDR3 spans 19 residues. In nucleotides, the CDR3 is TGTGCCAGCAGCGTAGTTGGGACTAGCGGGGGGGTTGGTTACAATGAGCAGTTCTTC. This codes for CASSVVGTSGGVGYNEQFF.

This sequence joins TRBV15 and TRBJ2-2; TRBD1 is a possible D gene (6 bases). The length of the CDR3 is 15 residues. Germline V lookup: CDR1 LNHNV, CDR2 YYDKDF (reference sequence). V lost 4 bases to trimming and J lost 0 bases, with 9 bases between them. The chain's CDR3 is CATSKDSTNTGELFF. As DNA, the CDR3 is TGTGCCACCAGCAAGGACAGCACGAACACCGGGGAGCTGTTTTTT.

J is TRBJ2-4 and V is TRBV2, with TRBD1 matching 7 bases. Germline V CDR1 and CDR2: SNHLY, FYNNEI. The CDR3 consists of 16 residues. The ends lost 9 bases at V and 0 bases at J; junction bases unmatched: 11. The CDR3 bases are TGTGCCAGTCAAGTTAGGGGACAGCTAGCCAAAAACATTCAGTACTTC. Its protein product is CASQVRGQLAKNIQYF.

The chain has TRBV10-2 and TRBJ1-1, with D possibly TRBD1 on 6 matching bases. Per the germline V gene, CDR1 is WSHSY and CDR2 is SAAADI. The CDR3 is 16 residues long. V lost 6 bases to trimming and J lost 0 bases, with 17 bases between them. CDR3 DNA: TGCGCCAGCAGGTCTGGGGGGCGAATAATGAACACTGAAGCTTTCTTT. As protein: CASRSGGRIMNTEAFF.

J is TRBJ1-1 and V is TRBV28; the D is unclear. Trimming cost V 3 bases and J 0 bases, with 14 bases left between them. Germline CDR1 and CDR2: MDHEN and SYDVKM. This CDR3 is built from 16 residues. The CDR3 loop reads CASSLGSAGMNTEAFF. CDR3 coding DNA: TGTGCCAGCAGTTTGGGATCCGCGGGGATGAACACTGAAGCTTTCTTT.

The V and J genes are TRBV30 and TRBJ2-7; D gene ambiguous. The CDR3 spans 11 residues. Germline CDR1 and CDR2: GTSNPN and SVGIG (reference sequence). The V gene lost 2 bases and the J gene lost 6 bases, with 8 bases spanning the gap. This CDR3 is CAWSNGFEQYF. In nucleotides, the CDR3 is TGTGCCTGGAGTAATGGGTTCGAGCAGTACTTC.

The chain employs TRBV19 and TRBJ2-5, with D unresolved. The CDR3 runs 12 residues. V was pared by 3 bases and J by 5 bases, with 7 bases between. The germline gives CDR1 LNHDA, CDR2 SQIVND (reference sequence). The CDR3 DNA is TGTGCCAGTAGTATTGGCCGGGAGACCCAGTACTTC. The encoded protein is CASSIGRETQYF.

The chain has TRBV5-1 and TRBJ2-2; D not resolved. The germline V gene encodes CDR1 SGHRS and CDR2 YFSETQ. This CDR3 is 14 amino acids long. Trimming took 5 bases from V and 1 from J, leaving 9 bases between them. The CDR3 region has the DNA TGCGCCAGCAGAGTAGAGCAGAACACCGGGGAGCTGTTTTTT. The encoded protein is CASRVEQNTGELFF. The variable domain in full, completed from reference TRBV5-1 and TRBJ2-2, reads KAGVTQTPRYLIKTRGQQVTLSCSPISGHRSVSWYQQTPGQGLQFLFEYFSETQRNKGNFPGRFSGRQFSNSRSEMNVSTLELGDSALYLCASRVEQNTGELFFGEGSRLTVL.

The rearrangement uses TRBV7-2 and TRBJ2-2; D not resolved. The germline gives CDR1 SGHTA, CDR2 FQGNSA. V shed 6 bases and J shed 9 bases, with 26 bases lying between them. The CDR3 extends over 17 amino acids. The CDR3, as DNA: TGTGCCAGCAGTCCGGGTTGGAGTAGTCTGGGCCCCCGGGAGCTGTTTTTT. It codes for CASSPGWSSLGPRELFF.

The V call is TRBV15, the J call TRBJ1-2; the D is unclear. Germline loops: CDR1 LNHNV, CDR2 YYDKDF (reference sequence). The CDR3 is made up of 12 amino acids. The V and J ends lost 4 bases and 1 base respectively, with 4 bases between them. CDR3 region: CATSTVNYGYTF. The CDR3 nucleotides are TGTGCCACCAGCACCGTTAACTATGGCTACACCTTC.

By share, this clone counts as medium-sized. This chain links TRBV7-5 with TRBJ2-5; TRBD2 reflects the table's D call only, with no check against the DNA. TRBV7-5 is assigned pseudogene status. The CDR3 spans 17 residues. Here the CDR3 DNA reads TGTGTCAGAAGCATCCGATCCCAAGCGGGGATATTAGAGACCCAGTACTTC. It encodes CVRSIRSQAGILETQYF.